Following are 32 T cell receptor beta chains from one sample sequenced in a study of cytomegalovirus exposure and HLA in healthy donors (dated by TCRdb to about 2017). The library was produced with the immunoSEQ multiplex PCR assay. For the multiplex PCR, a mixture combining 60 forward primers for TCR Vbeta segments and 13 reverse primers for TCR Jbeta segments was used. Imported from immuneACCESS, the table was reduced by TCRdb to in-frame sequences with V and J called. These copies leave out some clones; in studies compared against another copy, an unresolved V gene accounts for under half, and the cause of the remainder is not known. This sample is represented by under 200,000 clones; roughly 13% of them were singletons. Of the sample, 7.8% falls within the top ten clones. The sample comprised PBMCs. The receptor source for this set is a middle-aged man in good health and CMV-seropositive.

The J gene is TRBJ1-4, the V gene TRBV12-1; the D segment call TRBD1 is taken from the table without a DNA check. TRBV12-1 is labeled a pseudogene. There are 17 residues in the CDR3. CDR3 in amino acids: CASSFGGTGRNTEKLFF. The CDR3 nucleotides read TGTGCCAGCAGCTTTGGCGGGACAGGGCGTAACACGGAAAAACTGTTTTTT.

This clone was recorded a few times. This chain joins TRBV30 and TRBJ2-7, with 10 bases fitting TRBD1. Germline V lookup: CDR1 GTSNPN, CDR2 SVGIG (reference sequence). This CDR3 has 15 residues. V was clipped by 2 bases and J by 2 bases; unmatched bases: 6. The CDR3 is CAWSQRQGATYEQYF. DNA of the CDR3: TGTGCCTGGAGTCAACGACAGGGGGCGACCTACGAGCAGTACTTC.

This clone came up a few times. V gene TRBV12-5 combines with J gene TRBJ1-5; D possibly corresponds to TRBD1 (5 bases). The CDR3 totals 15 residues. Looked up from germline, CDR1 is LGHNT and CDR2 is FRNRAP. The V end lost 1 base, the J end lost 0 bases, and 7 bases lay between the germline ends. The CDR3 coding sequence is TGTGCTAGTGGTTTGGGGGGCGATAGCAATCAGCCCCAGCATTTT. Protein: CASGLGGDSNQPQHF.

Points on this clone: Other DNA variants within this sample encode the same CDR3. This chain joins TRBV7-2 and TRBJ1-1, with 9 positions matching TRBD1. The CDR3 contains 14 residues. Trimming at V came to 5 bases and at J to 4 bases, leaving 5 bases not matched to a gene. Germline values: CDR1 SGHTA, CDR2 FQGNSA. The CDR3 region is CASSIQGAGTEAFF. CDR3 in DNA: TGTGCCAGCAGCATACAGGGGGCCGGCACTGAAGCTTTCTTT. The full variable domain, in which reference TRBV7-2 and TRBJ1-1 provide the parts outside the CDR3, is GAGVSQSPSNKVTEKGKDVELRCDPISGHTALYWYRQSLGQGLEFLIYFQGNSAPDKSGLPSDRFSAERTGGSVSTLTIQRTQQEDSAVYLCASSIQGAGTEAFFGQGTRLTVV.

The V gene is TRBV27, the J gene TRBJ2-3; TRBD1 agrees at 10 bases. V was pared by 0 bases and J by 2 bases, with 5 bases of the junction left unmatched. Germline V gene sequence: CDR1 MNHEY, CDR2 SMNVEV (reference sequence). The CDR3 spans 17 residues. The CDR3 protein is CASSLSGGQGVTDTQYF. For the CDR3, the DNA is TGTGCCAGCAGTTTATCGGGCGGACAGGGGGTCACAGATACGCAGTATTTT.

This rearrangement joins TRBV19 to TRBJ1-5; 7 nucleotides match TRBD1. Looked up from germline, CDR1 is LNHDA and CDR2 is SQIVND (reference sequence). Trimming removed 7 bases from V and 1 base from J; junction bases left unmatched: 7. This CDR3 is 15 amino acids long. Here the CDR3 reads CASIGRGRSNQPQHF. In DNA, the CDR3 is TGTGCCAGTATCGGTAGGGGGCGAAGCAATCAGCCCCAGCATTTT.

The chain carries TRBV6-5 and TRBJ1-5; possible D gene TRBD1, 5 bases. V shed 6 bases and J shed 6 bases, with 15 bases lying between them. Germline V lookup: CDR1 MNHEY, CDR2 SVGAGI. The CDR3 has 14 amino acids. The CDR3 reads CASRTVFQGQPQHF. In DNA form, the CDR3 reads TGTGCCAGCAGAACGGTTTTTCAGGGTCAGCCCCAGCATTTT.

In its sample, this clone was seen a few times. The CDR3 DNA reads as TGTGCCAGCTCTCCTATCTGGGCAGGGGCAACGAACACCGGGGAGCTGTTTTTT. This sequence encodes CASSPIWAGATNTGELFF. V gene TRBV18 combines with J gene TRBJ2-2; D might be TRBD1 (6 bases). V lost 6 bases and J lost 0, with 20 bases in between. Germline V gene lookup returns CDR1 KGHSH and CDR2 LQKENI. This CDR3 region has 18 residues.

DNA of the CDR3: TGTGCCAGCAGTGAAGCCAGGTTATATGGCTACACCTTC. Translated, it gives CASSEARLYGYTF. The V gene is TRBV6-1, the J gene TRBJ1-2, with D hard to call. CDR1 and CDR2 from the germline V gene are MNHNS and SASEGT. The V end lost 0 bases, the J end lost 5 bases, and 7 bases lay between the germline ends. The CDR3 is 13 amino acids.

This clone has only a few counts. The rearrangement uses TRBV5-4 and TRBJ1-3; 9 nucleotides match TRBD1. CDR3 length: 17 residues. The germline V gene encodes CDR1 SGHNT and CDR2 YYREEE (reference sequence). The V gene end was trimmed by 0 bases and the J gene end by 1 base; junction bases not matched to a gene: 5. The CDR3 is CASSLGPGQGSGNTIYF. DNA for the CDR3: TGTGCCAGCAGCTTGGGTCCGGGACAGGGATCTGGAAACACCATATATTTT.

The J gene is TRBJ1-4, the V gene TRBV5-1; D uncertain. Trimming stripped 1 base from V and 8 bases from J, with 9 bases between. The germline V gene has CDR1 SGHRS and CDR2 YFSETQ. The CDR3 contains 13 residues. In DNA form, the CDR3 reads TGCGCCAGCAGCTTGCGGTTCCGGGAAAAACTGTTTTTT. Amino acid sequence: CASSLRFREKLFF.

The chain recombines TRBV30 with TRBJ1-3, with unresolved D. The CDR3 runs to 10 residues. Germline V gene data show CDR1 as GTSNPN and CDR2 as SVGIG (reference sequence). With 5 bases removed from V and 4 bases from J, the gap between germline ends came to 3 bases. The CDR3 region is CAWSGNTIYF. The CDR3 DNA follows: TGTGCCTGGTCAGGAAACACCATATATTTT. The whole variable domain, filled in from reference TRBV30 and TRBJ1-3, reads SQTIHQWPATLVQPVGSPLSLECTVEGTSNPNLYWYRQAAGRGLQLLFYSVGIGQISSEVPQNLSASRPQDRQFILSSKKLLLSDSGFYLCAWSGNTIYFGEGSWLTVV.

The chain carries TRBV5-6 and TRBJ1-2, with TRBD1 matching 8 bases. CDR3 size: 14 residues. Germline V gives CDR1 SGHDT, CDR2 YYEEEE. Trimming cost V 2 bases and J 8 bases; bases outside gene matches: 8. The CDR3 DNA sequence: TGTGCCAGCAGCTTCCCAGGACAGGGCGGGGGCTACACCTTC. It yields the protein CASSFPGQGGGYTF.

This clone was picked up a small number of times. The chain carries TRBV27 and TRBJ1-6; D not resolved. V gave up 3 bases and J gave up 3 bases, with 6 bases separating them. There are 14 residues in the CDR3. Germline loops: CDR1 MNHEY, CDR2 SMNVEV (reference sequence). CDR3 nucleotide sequence: TGTGCCAGCAGTTTTGCCAGCTATAATTCACCCCTCCACTTT. Its translation is CASSFASYNSPLHF.

The rearrangement uses TRBV30 and TRBJ1-2; 8 bases are a match to TRBD1. The CDR3 contains 16 residues. Germline lookup yields CDR1 GTSNPN and CDR2 SVGIG (reference sequence). After removal of 2 bases from V and 5 bases from J, the junction contained 13 bases not matched to a gene. The CDR3 DNA follows: TGTGCCTGGAGTACGGGACCTGCTGGACAGGGATATGGCTACACCTTC. Protein sequence: CAWSTGPAGQGYGYTF.

The chain carries TRBV5-1 and TRBJ1-4, with D possibly TRBD1 on 6 matching bases. The CDR3 sequence is 13 residues long. V dropped 4 bases and J dropped 6 bases, with 10 bases sitting between them. CDR1 and CDR2 from the germline V gene are SGHRS and YFSETQ. CDR3 bases: TGCGCCAGCAGCCGGGACATTGATGAAAAACTGTTTTTT. Residues: CASSRDIDEKLFF.

The V and J genes are TRBV6-5 and TRBJ1-1; a weak D match, TRBD1 (5 bases). The CDR3 runs 14 residues. The germline CDR1 and CDR2 sequences are MNHEY and SVGAGI. The V gene lost 1 base and the J gene lost 5 bases, with 11 bases spanning the gap. CDR3 amino acids: CASSYYRQRTEAFF. CDR3 sequence (DNA): TGTGCCAGCAGTTACTACCGACAGCGTACTGAAGCTTTCTTT.

This chain links TRBV11-3 with TRBJ1-2, with unresolved D. The CDR3 consists of 9 residues. The germline V and J ends were trimmed by 8 bases and 8 bases, with 6 bases remaining between them. Germline V gene data show CDR1 as SGHNT and CDR2 as YENEEA. CDR3 DNA: TGTGCCAGCGGCCCAGGCTACACCTTC. Translating it yields CASGPGYTF.

The V call is TRBV4-2, the J call TRBJ1-2, with 7 bases lining up with TRBD1. Germline V lookup: CDR1 LGHNA, CDR2 YNFKEQ. With V trimmed by 2 bases and J by 4 bases, 16 bases remained unmatched. CDR3 size: 18 residues. The CDR3 sequence: CASSQRTPGQRLAYGYTF. CDR3 in DNA: TGTGCCAGCAGCCAAAGGACTCCGGGACAGAGATTAGCCTATGGCTACACCTTC.

This clone was recorded a few times. The rearrangement uses TRBV7-9 and TRBJ2-3, with 8 bases matching TRBD1. Germline CDR1 reads SEHNR; CDR2 reads FQNEAQ (reference sequence). The CDR3 spans 16 residues. The trim removed 2 bases at V and 4 bases at J, leaving 8 bases unmatched. This chain's CDR3 is CASSLFVRGPADTQYF. CDR3 in DNA: TGTGCCAGCAGCTTATTTGTCAGGGGGCCGGCAGATACGCAGTATTTT.

The J gene is TRBJ2-6, the V gene TRBV7-6; TRBD1 aligns across 9 bases. The germline gives CDR1 SGHVS, CDR2 FNYEAQ. CDR3 length: 20 residues. After removal of 5 bases from V and 2 bases from J, the junction contained 16 bases not matched to a gene. CDR3 in DNA: TGTGCCAGCAGCCTCCGGGACAGGGTGTCTGTAGGCACTGGGGCCAACGTCCTGACTTTC. Its protein is CASSLRDRVSVGTGANVLTF.

The table lists this clone with a count of one. The chain uses TRBV2 and TRBJ1-6, with D possibly TRBD1 on 6 matching bases. The CDR3 runs 12 residues. Trimming removed 4 bases at V and 16 bases at J, with 14 bases between. Germline V gives CDR1 SNHLY, CDR2 FYNNEI. CDR3: CASSGTGLLLHF. The CDR3 nucleotides read TGTGCCAGCAGTGGAACAGGGCTTCTACTCCACTTT. The full variable domain, completed using reference TRBV2 and TRBJ1-6, is EPEVTQTPSHQVTQMGQEVILRCVPISNHLYFYWYRQILGQKVEFLVSFYNNEISEKSEIFDDQFSVERPDGSNFTLKIRSTKLEDSAMYFCASSGTGLLLHFGNGTRLTVT.

This clone turned up a few times. The gene calls are TRBV28 and TRBJ1-2, with 7 bases matching TRBD1. The CDR3 totals 13 residues. The V segment lost 6 bases and the J segment 7 bases; nucleotides outside the gene matches: 8. From germline, CDR1 is MDHEN and CDR2 SYDVKM. CDR3 region: CASSLQGIRGYTF. The CDR3 DNA reads as TGTGCCAGCAGCCTACAGGGGATCCGTGGCTACACCTTC.

The rearrangement uses TRBV9 and TRBJ2-1, with 11 bases lining up with TRBD2. Germline CDR1 and CDR2: SGDLS and YYNGEE. The J segment lost 5 bases and the V segment lost 0 bases, leaving 1 base of the junction unmatched. There are 15 residues in the CDR3. CDR3 nucleotides: TGTGCCAGCAGCGTAGTAGCGGGGGGGGACAATGAGCAGTTCTTC. Its protein is CASSVVAGGDNEQFF. Based on the CDR3 plus reference TRBV9 and TRBJ2-1, the full variable domain is DSGVTQTPKHLITATGQRVTLRCSPRSGDLSVYWYQQSLDQGLQFLIQYYNGEERAKGNILERFSAQQFPDLHSELNLSSLELGDSALYFCASSVVAGGDNEQFFGPGTRLTVL.

This clone was picked up a small number of times. The chain links TRBV5-1 to TRBJ2-7; 8 nucleotides line up with TRBD1. With V trimmed by 4 bases and J by 2 bases, 2 bases remained unmatched. Germline lookup yields CDR1 SGHRS and CDR2 YFSETQ. The CDR3 is 13 residues long. This chain's CDR3 is CASSRGQAYEQYF. For the CDR3, the DNA is TGCGCCAGCAGCAGGGGACAGGCCTACGAGCAGTACTTC.

This clone was counted a few times. The chain joins TRBV19 to TRBJ1-2, with 9 bases identical to TRBD1. V dropped 1 base and J dropped 8; count of bases not matched to a gene: 11. CDR1 and CDR2 from the germline V gene are LNHDA and SQIVND (reference sequence). The CDR3 contains 16 residues. CDR3 loop: CASSIAQPGQGSGYTF. The CDR3 DNA sequence: TGTGCCAGTAGTATAGCGCAGCCGGGACAGGGATCGGGCTACACCTTC. The whole variable domain, remainder taken from reference TRBV19 and TRBJ1-2, is DGGITQSPKYLFRKEGQNVTLSCEQNLNHDAMYWYRQDPGQGLRLIYYSQIVNDFQKGDIAEGYSVSREKKESFPLTVTSAQKNPTAFYLCASSIAQPGQGSGYTFGSGTRLTVV.

V usage is TRBV6-5 and J usage is TRBJ2-2, with unresolved D. Germline CDR1 reads MNHEY; CDR2 reads SVGAGI. V shed 2 bases and J shed 1 base, with 5 bases lying between them. This CDR3 is built from 14 residues. The CDR3 sequence is CASSYVMNTGELFF. The CDR3 region has the DNA TGTGCCAGCAGTTACGTCATGAACACCGGGGAGCTGTTTTTT.

This chain joins TRBV25-1 and TRBJ2-4; D not certain. Trimming pared 3 bases from V and 0 bases from J, leaving 12 bases between. The germline V gene encodes CDR1 MGHDK and CDR2 SYGVNS. The CDR3 contains 16 residues. The CDR3 coding sequence is TGTGCCAGCAGTGAGAGGCCAGCCCTAGCCAAAAACATTCAGTACTTC. Translating it yields CASSERPALAKNIQYF.

This clone was counted between two and nine times. The rearrangement uses TRBV10-3 and TRBJ1-6, with D possibly being TRBD1 (6 bases). V gave up 6 bases and J gave up 13 bases, with 19 bases separating them. Germline V gives CDR1 ENHRY, CDR2 SYGVKD. This CDR3 is built from 14 residues. CDR3 DNA: TGTGCCATCAGAGACCGGACAGCGCCTAATCCCCTCCACTTT. It translates to CAIRDRTAPNPLHF.

This chain connects TRBV30 to TRBJ1-3; D is uncertain. Per germline, CDR1 GTSNPN and CDR2 SVGIG (reference sequence). This CDR3 contains 14 residues. V gave up 1 base and J gave up 0 bases, with 7 bases separating them. The CDR3 protein is CAWSDTHSGNTIYF. The CDR3 nucleotides read TGTGCCTGGAGTGATACTCACTCTGGAAACACCATATATTTT.

The rearrangement links TRBV10-1 to TRBJ2-1; 9 bases are a match to TRBD1. Trimming took 6 bases from V and 6 from J; bases not matched to a gene: 0. This CDR3 comprises 12 residues. The V gene's germline CDR1 is WNHNN and CDR2 SYGVQD (reference sequence). CDR3 loop: CASRGQGNEQFF. The CDR3 region has the DNA TGCGCCAGCAGGGGACAGGGCAATGAGCAGTTCTTC.

This chain connects TRBV18 to TRBJ2-3, with a tentative D call TRBD2 (5 bases). Per germline, CDR1 KGHSH and CDR2 LQKENI. The germline V and J ends were trimmed by 2 bases and 1 base, with 7 bases remaining between them. This CDR3 has 14 residues. The CDR3 spells CASSPSRGTDTQYF. In DNA form, the CDR3 reads TGTGCCAGCTCACCATCGAGGGGCACAGATACGCAGTATTTT. Full variable domain (missing parts from reference TRBV18 and TRBJ2-3): NAGVMQNPRHLVRRRGQEARLRCSPMKGHSHVYWYRQLPEEGLKFMVYLQKENIIDESGMPKERFSAEFPKEGPSILRIQQVVRGDSAAYFCASSPSRGTDTQYFGPGTRLTVL.